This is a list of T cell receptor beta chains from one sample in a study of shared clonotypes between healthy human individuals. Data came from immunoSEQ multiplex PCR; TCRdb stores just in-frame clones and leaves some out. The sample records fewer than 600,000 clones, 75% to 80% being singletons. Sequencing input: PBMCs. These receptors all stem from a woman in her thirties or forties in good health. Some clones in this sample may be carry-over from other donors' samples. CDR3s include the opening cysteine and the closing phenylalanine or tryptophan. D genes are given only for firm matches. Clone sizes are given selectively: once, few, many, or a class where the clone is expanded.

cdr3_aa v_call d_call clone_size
CASSLGQGAGNTIYF TRBV5-6 TRBD1 once
CAWSGTGGGETQYF TRBV30 TRBD1 few
CASRKRGVEAFF TRBV6-6 - few
CASSLTSGTDTQYF TRBV7-2 TRBD2 once
CATSRGDRTPGGYTF TRBV15 TRBD1 -
CASNSGYGYEQYF TRBV2 - -
CASSFRVKERGYTF TRBV28 - once
CASSSRLAGSYEQYF TRBV7-2 TRBD2 -
CASSLATSASTGELFF TRBV11-3 TRBD2 -
CASSLGRMGDSLTDTQYF TRBV5-6 TRBD1 -
CASSPTVIEHTQYF TRBV28 - -
CAISEGDRTYEQYF TRBV10-3 TRBD1 -
CASSHGTRYEQYF TRBV7-6 - -
CAWSVGGLGNTIYF TRBV30 - once
CASSPRVGGAGELFF TRBV11-3 - few
CASSLPRAGLYEQYF TRBV28 TRBD2 -
CASSLGDSSYEQYF TRBV7-9 - -
CSAERTGKSPYEQYF TRBV29-1 TRBD1 -
CASSFRVSNEQFF TRBV28 - -
CASRRSGTSSYEQYF TRBV5-1 - -
CASSRDRDDIQYF TRBV5-4 TRBD1 -
CASSDRTSGTPYNEQFF TRBV5-4 TRBD2 -
CASSERVGGYEQYF TRBV2 - -
CAWSVYNTGELFF TRBV30 - once
CATSRDQTGGETQYF TRBV15 - -
CSARANSEQFF TRBV20-1 - -
CASSISGLAGVEQFF TRBV19 TRBD2 -
CASSPIAKDSGLAGETQYF TRBV18 TRBD2 many
CASSPSAGTGHYEQYF TRBV27 TRBD1 -
CASSLDGQRRGNTIYF TRBV5-1 - -
CASRDPNEQFF TRBV10-2 - few
CASSLHYTSGPNTGELFF TRBV5-1 TRBD2 -
CASSPTSGRYEQYF TRBV27 TRBD2 -
CASSRKQGMNTEAFF TRBV19 TRBD1 once
CASSQGVGRRGETQYF TRBV4-2 - -
CASSDPQVFDEKLFF TRBV25-1 - -
CASSQFQVGNTIYF TRBV4-1 - -
CASSYGQGGYGYTF TRBV6-5 TRBD1 -
CASSTREAGELFF TRBV19 TRBD2 -
CASSFYGLTLNEQFF TRBV28 - -
CASSLSSGRAGETQYF TRBV5-4 TRBD2 -
CASRPFGTSGRDNEQFF TRBV28 TRBD2 -
CASSPLGITDTQYF TRBV5-1 - -
CASSSIRQRRDEQFF TRBV19 - -
CAWGATYNEQFF TRBV30 - -
CAWSVSREGNTIYF TRBV30 - -
CASSLLAVDTGELFF TRBV27 TRBD2 -
CASSLVSGRNTGELFF TRBV11-2 TRBD2 -
CSVNSGANVLTF TRBV29-1 - -
CASSHSGSLETQYF TRBV7-6 TRBD2 -
CASSLDVPGRSPNQPQHF TRBV7-6 - -
CASSLYSSYEQYF TRBV11-2 - -
CASSLTSDYEQYF TRBV11-1 - -
CASSHVGSLAKNIQYF TRBV4-1 - -
CASSLGRAYGYTF TRBV5-1 - -
CASSLARSNSPLHF TRBV7-8 - few
CASSVSGGSYEQYF TRBV2 TRBD1 once
CASSLWTGGYGYTF TRBV7-2 TRBD1 -
CATSTRLAGLGNEQFF TRBV15 TRBD2 -